This is a list of T cell receptor beta chains from one sample in a study of a mutant IDH1 vaccine in newly diagnosed glioma. The antigens for these receptors are not known. This table comes from immunoSEQ multiplex PCR, and its TCRdb copy is limited to in-frame clones, with some not included. The table shows tens of thousands of clones, with approximately 90% occurring only once. This material consisted of PBMCs, taken from a glioma patient whose treatment included an IDH1 peptide vaccine. The receptor set was obtained from a man aged 35 to 55 with glioma. CDR3s include the opening cysteine and the closing phenylalanine or tryptophan. A D gene is named only where the DNA matches it firmly. Some rows have no size entry. The others give once, few or many, or a class for an expanded clone.

v_call: TRBV27; clone_size: -; d_call: -; j_call: TRBJ1-4; cdr3_nt: TGTGCCAGCAGTTTATATTGGGGTGAAAAACTGTTTTTT; cdr3_aa: CASSLYWGEKLFF
v_call: TRBV2; clone_size: -; d_call: TRBD1; j_call: TRBJ1-1; cdr3_nt: TGTGCCAGCATCACGACAGGGATTAACACTGAAGCTTTCTTT; cdr3_aa: CASITTGINTEAFF
v_call: TRBV28; clone_size: -; d_call: -; j_call: TRBJ1-5; cdr3_nt: TGTGCCAGCAGTTTTGCGGGGGCGCATAGTCAGCCCCAGCATTTT; cdr3_aa: CASSFAGAHSQPQHF
v_call: TRBV28; clone_size: -; d_call: -; j_call: TRBJ1-5; cdr3_nt: TGTGCCAGCAGCCGGGAGCAGCCCCAGCATTTT; cdr3_aa: CASSREQPQHF
v_call: TRBV2; clone_size: -; d_call: -; j_call: TRBJ1-3; cdr3_nt: TGTGCCAGCAGTGCAGGGCCTGGAAACACCATATATTTT; cdr3_aa: CASSAGPGNTIYF
v_call: TRBV19; clone_size: -; d_call: TRBD1; j_call: TRBJ1-6; cdr3_nt: TGTGCCAGTAAGGGGGGACAGGAAAATTCACCCCTCCACTTT; cdr3_aa: CASKGGQENSPLHF
v_call: TRBV9; clone_size: -; d_call: -; j_call: TRBJ2-1; cdr3_nt: TGTGCCAGCAGCGCCCGGGAGAGCTCCTACAATGAGCAGTTCTTC; cdr3_aa: CASSARESSYNEQFF
v_call: TRBV4-2; clone_size: once; d_call: TRBD2; j_call: TRBJ2-5; cdr3_nt: TGTGCCAGCAGCCCCCGGACTAGCGAGCCGGGGGGAGAGACCCAGTACTTC; cdr3_aa: CASSPRTSEPGGETQYF
v_call: TRBV9; clone_size: -; d_call: -; j_call: TRBJ1-3; cdr3_nt: TGTGCCAGCAGCGTAGGGGCAGTGACAAACACCATATATTTT; cdr3_aa: CASSVGAVTNTIYF
v_call: TRBV27; clone_size: -; d_call: -; j_call: TRBJ2-7; cdr3_nt: TGTGCCAGCAGTCCTAATACCTACGAGCAGTACTTC; cdr3_aa: CASSPNTYEQYF
v_call: TRBV19; clone_size: -; d_call: -; j_call: TRBJ1-1; cdr3_nt: TGTGCCAGTAGTTCGCCCCCCAACTGGGGCATGAACACTGAAGCTTTCTTT; cdr3_aa: CASSSPPNWGMNTEAFF
v_call: TRBV9; clone_size: -; d_call: -; j_call: TRBJ2-1; cdr3_nt: TGTGCCAGCAGCGTCACCCCCAATGAGCAGTTCTTC; cdr3_aa: CASSVTPNEQFF